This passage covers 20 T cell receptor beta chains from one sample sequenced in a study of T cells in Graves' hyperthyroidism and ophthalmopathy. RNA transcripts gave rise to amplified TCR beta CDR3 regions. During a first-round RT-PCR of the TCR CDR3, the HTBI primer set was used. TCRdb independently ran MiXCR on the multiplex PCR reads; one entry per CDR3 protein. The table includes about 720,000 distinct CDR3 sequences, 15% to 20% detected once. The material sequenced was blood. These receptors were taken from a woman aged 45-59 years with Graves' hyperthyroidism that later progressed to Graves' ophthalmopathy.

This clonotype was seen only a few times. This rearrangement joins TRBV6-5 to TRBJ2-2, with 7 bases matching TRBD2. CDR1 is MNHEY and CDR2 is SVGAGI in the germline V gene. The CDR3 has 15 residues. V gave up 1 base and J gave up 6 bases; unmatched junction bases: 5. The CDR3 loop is CASSYFSGGAGELFF. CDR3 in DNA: TGTGCCAGCAGTTACTTTTCGGGAGGCGCCGGGGAGCTGTTTTTT.

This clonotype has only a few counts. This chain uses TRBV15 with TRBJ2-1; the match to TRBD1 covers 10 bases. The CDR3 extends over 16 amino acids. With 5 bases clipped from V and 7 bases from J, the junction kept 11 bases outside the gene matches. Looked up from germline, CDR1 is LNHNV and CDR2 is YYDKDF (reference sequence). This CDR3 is CATSFPKGQGNNEQFF. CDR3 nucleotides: TGTGCCACCAGCTTCCCCAAGGGACAGGGGAATAATGAGCAGTTCTTC.

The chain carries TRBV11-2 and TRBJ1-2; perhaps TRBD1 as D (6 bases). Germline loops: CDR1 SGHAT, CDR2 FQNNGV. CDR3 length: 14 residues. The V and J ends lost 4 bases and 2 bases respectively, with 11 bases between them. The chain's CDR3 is CASSSRGANYGYTF. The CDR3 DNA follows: TGTGCCAGCAGCTCCCGGGGGGCGAACTATGGCTACACCTTC. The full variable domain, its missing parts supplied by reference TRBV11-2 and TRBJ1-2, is EAGVAQSPRYKIIEKRQSVAFWCNPISGHATLYWYQQILGQGPKLLIQFQNNGVVDDSQLPKDRFSAERLKGVDSTLKIQPAKLEDSAVYLCASSSRGANYGYTFGSGTRLTVV.

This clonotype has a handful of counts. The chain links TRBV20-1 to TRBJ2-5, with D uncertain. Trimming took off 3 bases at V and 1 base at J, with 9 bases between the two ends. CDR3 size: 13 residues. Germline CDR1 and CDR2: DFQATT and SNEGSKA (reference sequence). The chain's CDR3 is CSASKAGQETQYF. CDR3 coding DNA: TGCAGTGCTAGTAAGGCCGGCCAAGAGACCCAGTACTTC.

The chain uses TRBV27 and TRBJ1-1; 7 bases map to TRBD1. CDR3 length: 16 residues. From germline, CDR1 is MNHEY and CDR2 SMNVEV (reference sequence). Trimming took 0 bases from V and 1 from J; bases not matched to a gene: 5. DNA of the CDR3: TGTGCCAGCAGTTTATCTCAGGGGGACGGGAACACTGAAGCTTTCTTT. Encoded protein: CASSLSQGDGNTEAFF.

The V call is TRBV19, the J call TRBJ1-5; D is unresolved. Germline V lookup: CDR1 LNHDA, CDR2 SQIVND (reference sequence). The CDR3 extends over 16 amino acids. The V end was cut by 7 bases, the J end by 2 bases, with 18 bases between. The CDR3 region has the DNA TGTGCCAGTAATCCAGACTACCCAGAGGGCAATCAGCCCCAGCATTTT. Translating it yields CASNPDYPEGNQPQHF. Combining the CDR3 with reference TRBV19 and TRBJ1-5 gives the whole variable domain DGGITQSPKYLFRKEGQNVTLSCEQNLNHDAMYWYRQDPGQGLRLIYYSQIVNDFQKGDIAEGYSVSREKKESFPLTVTSAQKNPTAFYLCASNPDYPEGNQPQHFGDGTRLSIL.

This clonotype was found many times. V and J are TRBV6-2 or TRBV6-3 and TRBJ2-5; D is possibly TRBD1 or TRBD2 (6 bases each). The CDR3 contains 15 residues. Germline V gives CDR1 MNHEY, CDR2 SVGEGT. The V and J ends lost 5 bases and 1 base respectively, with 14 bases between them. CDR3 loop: CASSPGAGPQETQYF. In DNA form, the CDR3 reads TGTGCCAGCAGTCCAGGGGCGGGACCCCAAGAGACCCAGTACTTC.

This chain's CDR3 is CASSSLAPPQYF. CDR3 in DNA: TGTGCCAGTAGTTCACTAGCGCCTCCGCAGTATTTT. The gene calls are TRBV19 and TRBJ2-3; 7 bases agree with TRBD2. J lost 10 bases, V lost 5 bases, and 6 bases had no gene match. This CDR3 contains 12 residues. Looked up from germline, CDR1 is LNHDA and CDR2 is SQIVND (reference sequence).

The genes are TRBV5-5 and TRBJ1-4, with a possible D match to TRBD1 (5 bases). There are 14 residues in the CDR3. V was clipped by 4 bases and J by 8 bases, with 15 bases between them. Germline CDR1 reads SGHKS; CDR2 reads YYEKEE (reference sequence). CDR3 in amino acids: CASSLGSGGEKLFF. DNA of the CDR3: TGTGCCAGCAGCCTAGGGTCTGGGGGGGAAAAACTGTTTTTT.

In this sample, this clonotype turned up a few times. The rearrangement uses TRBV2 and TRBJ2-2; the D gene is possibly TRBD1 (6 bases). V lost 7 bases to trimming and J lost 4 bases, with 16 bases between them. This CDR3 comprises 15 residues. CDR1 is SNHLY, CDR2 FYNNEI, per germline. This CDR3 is CASTPGTMGTGELFF. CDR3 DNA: TGTGCCAGCACCCCCGGGACAATGGGCACCGGGGAGCTGTTTTTT.

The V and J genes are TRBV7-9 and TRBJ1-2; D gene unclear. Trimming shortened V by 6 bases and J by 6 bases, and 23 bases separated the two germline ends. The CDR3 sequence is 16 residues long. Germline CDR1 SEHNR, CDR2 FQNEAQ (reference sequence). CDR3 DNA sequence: TGTGCCAGCAGTGATTTCGAAACTCGGAGGAATAATGGCTACACCTTC. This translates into CASSDFETRRNNGYTF.

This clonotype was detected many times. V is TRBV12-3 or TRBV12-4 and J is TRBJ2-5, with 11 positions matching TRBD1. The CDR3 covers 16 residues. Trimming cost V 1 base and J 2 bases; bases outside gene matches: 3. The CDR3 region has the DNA TGTGCCAGCAGTTTAGAGGACAGGGGGCTTCAAGAGACCCAGTACTTC. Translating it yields CASSLEDRGLQETQYF.

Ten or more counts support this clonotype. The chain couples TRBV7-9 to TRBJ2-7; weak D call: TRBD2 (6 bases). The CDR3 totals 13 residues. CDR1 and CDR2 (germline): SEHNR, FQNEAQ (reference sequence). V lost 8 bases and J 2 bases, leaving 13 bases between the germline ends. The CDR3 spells CASSEGRTYEQYF. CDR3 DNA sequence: TGTGCCAGCTCGGAGGGGCGCACCTACGAGCAGTACTTC.

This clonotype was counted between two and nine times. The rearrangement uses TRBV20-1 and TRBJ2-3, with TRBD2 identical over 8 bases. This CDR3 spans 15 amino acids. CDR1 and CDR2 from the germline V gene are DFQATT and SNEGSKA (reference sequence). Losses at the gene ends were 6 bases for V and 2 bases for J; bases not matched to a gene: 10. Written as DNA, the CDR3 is TGCAGTGCGGGCCGCGGGGGGCCAAACACAGATACGCAGTATTTT. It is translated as CSAGRGGPNTDTQYF.

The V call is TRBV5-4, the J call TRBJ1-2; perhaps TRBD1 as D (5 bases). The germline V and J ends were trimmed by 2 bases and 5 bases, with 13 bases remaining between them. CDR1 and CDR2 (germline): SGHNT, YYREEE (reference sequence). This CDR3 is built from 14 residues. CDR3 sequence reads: CASSFGGESYGYTF. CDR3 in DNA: TGTGCCAGCAGCTTTGGGGGGGAGAGTTATGGCTACACCTTC.

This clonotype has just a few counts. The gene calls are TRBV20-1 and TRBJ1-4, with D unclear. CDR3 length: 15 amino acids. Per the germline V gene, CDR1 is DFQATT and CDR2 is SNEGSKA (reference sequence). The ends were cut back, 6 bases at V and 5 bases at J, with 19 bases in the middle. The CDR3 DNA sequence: TGCAGTGCCCCCATCGCGGCGGATCTCAATGAAAAACTGTTTTTT. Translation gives CSAPIAADLNEKLFF.

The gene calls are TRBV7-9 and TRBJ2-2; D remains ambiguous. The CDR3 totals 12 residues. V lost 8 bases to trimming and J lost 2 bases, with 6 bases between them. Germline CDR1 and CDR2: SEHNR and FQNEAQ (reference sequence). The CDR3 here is CASPKNTGELFF. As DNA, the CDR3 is TGTGCCAGCCCAAAAAACACCGGGGAGCTGTTTTTT.

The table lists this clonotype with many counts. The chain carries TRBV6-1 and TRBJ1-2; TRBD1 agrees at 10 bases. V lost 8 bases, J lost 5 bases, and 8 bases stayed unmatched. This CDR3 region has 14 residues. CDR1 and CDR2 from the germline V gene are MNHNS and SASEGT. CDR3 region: CASRRQGAVYGYTF. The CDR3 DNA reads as TGTGCCAGCCGTAGACAGGGGGCGGTTTATGGCTACACCTTC.

In nucleotides, the CDR3 is TGCAGTGCTATCGGGACTAGCGGGGGGGATGGGATAGAGACCCAGTACTTC. Translating it yields CSAIGTSGGDGIETQYF. The chain couples TRBV20-1 to TRBJ2-5; 16 bases map to TRBD2. The trim removed 4 bases at V and 4 bases at J, leaving 9 bases unmatched. The CDR3 covers 17 residues. Germline V lookup: CDR1 DFQATT, CDR2 SNEGSKA (reference sequence).

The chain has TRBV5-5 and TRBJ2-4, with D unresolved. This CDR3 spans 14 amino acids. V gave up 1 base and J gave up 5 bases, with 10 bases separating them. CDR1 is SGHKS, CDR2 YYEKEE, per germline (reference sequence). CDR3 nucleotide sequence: TGTGCCAGCAGCTTGAAAGGGCAGCAAAACATTCAGTACTTC. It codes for CASSLKGQQNIQYF. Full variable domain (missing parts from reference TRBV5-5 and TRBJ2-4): DAGVTQSPTHLIKTRGQQVTLRCSPISGHKSVSWYQQVLGQGPQFIFQYYEKEERGRGNFPDRFSARQFPNYSSELNVNALLLGDSALYLCASSLKGQQNIQYFGAGTRLSVL.